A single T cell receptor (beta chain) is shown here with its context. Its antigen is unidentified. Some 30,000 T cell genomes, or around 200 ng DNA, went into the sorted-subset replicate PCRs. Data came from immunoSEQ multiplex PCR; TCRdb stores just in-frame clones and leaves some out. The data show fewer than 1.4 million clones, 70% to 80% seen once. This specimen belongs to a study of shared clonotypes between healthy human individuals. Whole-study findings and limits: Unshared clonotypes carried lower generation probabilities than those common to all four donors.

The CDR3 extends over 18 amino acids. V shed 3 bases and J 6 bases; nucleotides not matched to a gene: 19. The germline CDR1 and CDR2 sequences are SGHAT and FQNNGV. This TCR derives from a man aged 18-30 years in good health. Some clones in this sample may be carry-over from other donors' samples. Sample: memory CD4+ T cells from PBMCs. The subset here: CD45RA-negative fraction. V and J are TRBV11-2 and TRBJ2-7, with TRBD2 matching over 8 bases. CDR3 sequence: CASSFGFFGPSGSVEQYF. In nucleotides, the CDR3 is TGTGCCAGCAGCTTTGGGTTTTTCGGGCCGAGCGGGAGTGTCGAGCAGTACTTC.